This note documents a single T cell receptor (beta chain) sequence. No antigen is known for it. The sample originates from a study of vaccination effects on CD4 cells after COVID-19. Study-wide findings and caveats: Vaccine-induced clones in healthy vaccinees cross-reacted with common cold coronaviruses in only 1 of 255 cases. Recruitment yielded few convalescent patients, and the study had no early post-infection timepoints.

The repertoire was sequenced with immunoSEQ multiplex PCR; TCRdb's copy has only in-frame clones and lacks some. Here the sample spans tens of thousands of clones, approximately 72% being singletons. Using viral peptide pools, the ViraFEST assay grew out antigen-specific CD4+ T cells prior to sequencing. Isolation of CD4+ T cells took place after less than twelve days of culture. Vaccinees lacked prior SARS-CoV-2 infection and tested negative for nucleocapsid antibodies. In culture with about 9.7 IU/ml IL-2 and about 9.7 ug/ml peptides, PBMC were grown at a few million per well. The CDR3 has 13 amino acids. Deletions cut 6 bases from V and 7 bases from J, with 13 bases between. Germline CDR1 and CDR2: LGHNT and FRNRAP.

Sequences were derived from CD4+ T cells from PBMCs cultured with HCoV-NL63 spike peptides, sampled before COVID-19 vaccination. This clonotype originated in a human donor who received a COVID-19 vaccine. The rearrangement links TRBV12-5 to TRBJ1-5; D uncertain. The CDR3 reads CASGLEEGQPQHF. CDR3 in DNA: TGTGCTAGTGGCCTCGAGGAAGGCCAGCCCCAGCATTTT.